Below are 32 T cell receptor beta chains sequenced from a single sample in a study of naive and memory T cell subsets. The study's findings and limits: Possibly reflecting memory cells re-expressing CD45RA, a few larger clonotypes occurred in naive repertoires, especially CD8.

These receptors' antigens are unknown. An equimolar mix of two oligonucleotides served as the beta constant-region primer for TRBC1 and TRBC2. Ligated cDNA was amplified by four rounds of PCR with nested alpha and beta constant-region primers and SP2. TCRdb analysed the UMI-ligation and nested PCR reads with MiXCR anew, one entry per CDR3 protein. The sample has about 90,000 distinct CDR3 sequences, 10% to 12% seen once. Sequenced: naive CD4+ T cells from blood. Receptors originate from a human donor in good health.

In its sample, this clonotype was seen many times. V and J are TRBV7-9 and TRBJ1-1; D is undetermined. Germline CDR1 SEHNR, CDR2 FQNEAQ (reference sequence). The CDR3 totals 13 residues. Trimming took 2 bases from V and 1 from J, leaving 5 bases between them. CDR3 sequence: CASSLSGNTEAFF. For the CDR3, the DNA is TGTGCCAGCAGCTTATCCGGGAACACTGAAGCTTTCTTT.

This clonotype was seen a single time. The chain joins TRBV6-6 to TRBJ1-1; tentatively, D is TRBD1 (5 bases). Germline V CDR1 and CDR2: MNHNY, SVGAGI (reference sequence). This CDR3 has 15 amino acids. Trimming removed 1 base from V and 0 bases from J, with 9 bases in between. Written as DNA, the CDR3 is TGTGCCAGCAGTTACTTGGGGCCCTTGAACACTGAAGCTTTCTTT. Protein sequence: CASSYLGPLNTEAFF.

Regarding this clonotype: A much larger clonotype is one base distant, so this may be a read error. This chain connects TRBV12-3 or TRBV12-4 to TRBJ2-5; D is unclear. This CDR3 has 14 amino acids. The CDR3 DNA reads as TGTGCCAGAAGTTTGGTCCCTCCGCAAGAGACCCAGTACTTC. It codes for CARSLVPPQETQYF.

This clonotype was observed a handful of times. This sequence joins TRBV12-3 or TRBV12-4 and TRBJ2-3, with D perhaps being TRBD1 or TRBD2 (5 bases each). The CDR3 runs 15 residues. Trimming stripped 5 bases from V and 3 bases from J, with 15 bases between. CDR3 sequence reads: CASSPGWGRTDTQYF. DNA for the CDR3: TGTGCCAGCAGTCCAGGGTGGGGGAGAACAGATACGCAGTATTTT.

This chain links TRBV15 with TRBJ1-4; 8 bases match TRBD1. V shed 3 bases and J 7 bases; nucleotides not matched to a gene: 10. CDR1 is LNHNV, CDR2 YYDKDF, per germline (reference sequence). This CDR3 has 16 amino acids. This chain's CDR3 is CATSSWTGSIREKLFF. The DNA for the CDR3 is TGTGCCACCAGCAGCTGGACAGGGTCAATCCGTGAAAAACTGTTTTTT. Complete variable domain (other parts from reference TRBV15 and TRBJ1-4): DAMVIQNPRYQVTQFGKPVTLSCSQTLNHNVMYWYQQKSSQAPKLLFHYYDKDFNNEADTPDNFQSRRPNTSFCFLDIRSPGLGDTAMYLCATSSWTGSIREKLFFGSGTQLSVL.

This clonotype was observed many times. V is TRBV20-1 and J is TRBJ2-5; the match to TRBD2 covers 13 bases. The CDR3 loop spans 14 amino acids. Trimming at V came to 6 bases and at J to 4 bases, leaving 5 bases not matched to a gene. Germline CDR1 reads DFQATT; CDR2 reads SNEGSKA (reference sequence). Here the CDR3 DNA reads TGCAGTGCCAAACTAGCGGGAGGGAGAGAGACCCAGTACTTC. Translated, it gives CSAKLAGGRETQYF.

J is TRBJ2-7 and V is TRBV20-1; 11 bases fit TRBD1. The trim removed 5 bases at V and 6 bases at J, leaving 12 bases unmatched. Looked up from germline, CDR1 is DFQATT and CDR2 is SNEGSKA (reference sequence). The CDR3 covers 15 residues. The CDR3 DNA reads TGCAGTGCTCAGGGGACAGGGGGTGCGCGCGTCGAGCAGTACTTC. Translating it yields CSAQGTGGARVEQYF.

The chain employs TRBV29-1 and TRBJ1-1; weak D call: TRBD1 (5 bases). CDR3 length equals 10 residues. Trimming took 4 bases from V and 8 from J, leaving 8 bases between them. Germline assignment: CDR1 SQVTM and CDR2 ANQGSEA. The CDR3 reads CSVGDAEAFF. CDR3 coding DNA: TGCAGCGTTGGGGACGCCGAAGCTTTCTTT.

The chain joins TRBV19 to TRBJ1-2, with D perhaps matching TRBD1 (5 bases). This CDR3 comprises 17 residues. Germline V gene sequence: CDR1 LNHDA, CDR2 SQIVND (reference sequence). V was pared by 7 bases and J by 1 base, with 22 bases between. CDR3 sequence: CASKTNQRGDHNYGYTF. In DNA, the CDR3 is TGTGCCAGTAAGACAAACCAGAGGGGAGATCATAACTATGGCTACACCTTC.

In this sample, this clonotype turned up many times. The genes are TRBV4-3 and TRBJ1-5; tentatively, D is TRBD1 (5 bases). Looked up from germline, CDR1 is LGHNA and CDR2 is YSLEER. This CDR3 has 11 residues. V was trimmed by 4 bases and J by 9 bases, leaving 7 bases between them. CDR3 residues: CASSRRVPQHF. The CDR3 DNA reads TGCGCCAGCAGCCGCAGGGTGCCCCAGCATTTT.

CDR3 sequence reads: CASSYWDPLASGSREQFF. In DNA, the CDR3 is TGTGCCAGCAGTTACTGGGATCCCCTGGCTAGCGGGAGTCGGGAGCAGTTCTTC. This chain uses TRBV6-2 or TRBV6-3 with TRBJ2-1; 10 bases are shared with TRBD2. The CDR3 has 18 amino acids. Germline assignment: CDR1 MNHEY and CDR2 SVGEGT. J was trimmed by 10 bases and V by 1 base; bases with no gene match: 16.

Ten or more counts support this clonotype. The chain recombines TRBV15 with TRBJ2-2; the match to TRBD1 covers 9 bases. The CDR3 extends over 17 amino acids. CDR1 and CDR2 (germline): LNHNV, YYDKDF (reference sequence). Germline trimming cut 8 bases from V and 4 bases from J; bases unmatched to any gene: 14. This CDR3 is CATAGPLTGGGTGELFF. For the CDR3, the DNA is TGTGCCACCGCCGGGCCGCTGACAGGGGGAGGCACCGGGGAGCTGTTTTTT.

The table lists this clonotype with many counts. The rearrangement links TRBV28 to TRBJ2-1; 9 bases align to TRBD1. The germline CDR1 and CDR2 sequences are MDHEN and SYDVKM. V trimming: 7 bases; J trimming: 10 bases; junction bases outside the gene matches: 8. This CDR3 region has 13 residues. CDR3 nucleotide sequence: TGTGCCAGCACTGGGACAGGGTTATGGGAGCAGTTCTTC. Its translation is CASTGTGLWEQFF.

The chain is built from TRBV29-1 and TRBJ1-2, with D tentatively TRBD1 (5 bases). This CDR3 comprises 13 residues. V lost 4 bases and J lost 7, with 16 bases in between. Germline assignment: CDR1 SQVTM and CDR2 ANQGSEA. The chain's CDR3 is CSVGDPTLPGYTF. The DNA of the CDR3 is TGCAGCGTTGGGGACCCAACCCTTCCTGGCTACACCTTC.

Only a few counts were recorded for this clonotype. As DNA, the CDR3 is TGTGCCAGCCAATCAGGAGGGACACTCCCCAATCAGCCCCAGCATTTT. Translating it yields CASQSGGTLPNQPQHF. J is TRBJ1-5 and V is TRBV12-3 or TRBV12-4; maybe TRBD1 (6 bases). V lost 8 bases and J lost 3, with 20 bases in between. This CDR3 has 16 residues.

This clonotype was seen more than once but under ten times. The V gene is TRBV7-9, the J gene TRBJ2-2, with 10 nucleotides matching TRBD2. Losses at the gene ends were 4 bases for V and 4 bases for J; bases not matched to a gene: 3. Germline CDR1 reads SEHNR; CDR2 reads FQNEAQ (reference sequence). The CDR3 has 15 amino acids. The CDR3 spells CASSSWTSGTGELFF. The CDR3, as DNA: TGTGCCAGCAGCTCTTGGACTAGCGGCACCGGGGAGCTGTTTTTT.

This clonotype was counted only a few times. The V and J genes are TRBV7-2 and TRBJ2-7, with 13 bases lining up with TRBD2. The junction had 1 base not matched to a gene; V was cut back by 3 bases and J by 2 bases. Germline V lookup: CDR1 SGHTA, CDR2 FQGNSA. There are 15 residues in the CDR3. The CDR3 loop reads CASSFGLAGAYEQYF. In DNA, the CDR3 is TGTGCCAGCAGCTTCGGACTAGCGGGAGCCTACGAGCAGTACTTC. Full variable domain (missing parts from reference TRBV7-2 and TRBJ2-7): GAGVSQSPSNKVTEKGKDVELRCDPISGHTALYWYRQSLGQGLEFLIYFQGNSAPDKSGLPSDRFSAERTGGSVSTLTIQRTQQEDSAVYLCASSFGLAGAYEQYFGPGTRLTVT.

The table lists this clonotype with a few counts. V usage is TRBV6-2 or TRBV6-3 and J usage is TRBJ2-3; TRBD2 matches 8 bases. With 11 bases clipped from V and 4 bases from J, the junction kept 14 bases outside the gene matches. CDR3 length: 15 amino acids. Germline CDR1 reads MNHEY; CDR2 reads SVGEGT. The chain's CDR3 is CAALNRAGGADTQYF. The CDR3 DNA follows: TGTGCCGCCCTCAACCGCGCGGGAGGTGCAGATACGCAGTATTTT.

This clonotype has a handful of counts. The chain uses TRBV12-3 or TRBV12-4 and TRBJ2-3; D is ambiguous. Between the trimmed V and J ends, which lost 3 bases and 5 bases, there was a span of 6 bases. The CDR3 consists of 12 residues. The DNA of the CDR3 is TGTGCCAGCAGTTTTTTTGGAGATACGCAGTATTTT. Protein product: CASSFFGDTQYF.

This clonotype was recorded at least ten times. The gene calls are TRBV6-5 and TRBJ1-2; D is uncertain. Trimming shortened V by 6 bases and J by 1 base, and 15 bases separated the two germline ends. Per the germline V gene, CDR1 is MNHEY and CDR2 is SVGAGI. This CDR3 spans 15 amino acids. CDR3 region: CASRLQISFNYGYTF. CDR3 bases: TGTGCCAGCAGACTACAGATTTCCTTTAACTATGGCTACACCTTC.

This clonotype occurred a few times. CDR3 sequence: CASSRSEDTGELFF. The CDR3, as DNA: TGTGCCAGCAGTCGGTCCGAAGACACCGGGGAGCTGTTTTTT. V gene TRBV6-5 combines with J gene TRBJ2-2; D is undetermined. This CDR3 comprises 14 residues. Germline V gene sequence: CDR1 MNHEY, CDR2 SVGAGI. V lost 5 bases and J 3 bases, leaving 10 bases between the germline ends.

The chain's CDR3 is CASSLAIGYNSPLHF. DNA of the CDR3: TGCGCCAGCAGCTTGGCAATCGGGTACAATTCACCCCTCCACTTT. This chain joins TRBV5-1 and TRBJ1-6; no reliable D call. CDR3 length: 15 amino acids. V was clipped by 0 bases and J by 7 bases, with 11 bases between them. In germline, CDR1 is SGHRS, CDR2 YFSETQ.

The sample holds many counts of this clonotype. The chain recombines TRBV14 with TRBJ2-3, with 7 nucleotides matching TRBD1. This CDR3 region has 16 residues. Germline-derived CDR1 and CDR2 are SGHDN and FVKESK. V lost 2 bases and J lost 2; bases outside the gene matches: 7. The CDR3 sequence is CASSQFRDSPTDTQYF. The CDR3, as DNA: TGTGCCAGCAGCCAATTTAGGGACAGTCCCACAGATACGCAGTATTTT.

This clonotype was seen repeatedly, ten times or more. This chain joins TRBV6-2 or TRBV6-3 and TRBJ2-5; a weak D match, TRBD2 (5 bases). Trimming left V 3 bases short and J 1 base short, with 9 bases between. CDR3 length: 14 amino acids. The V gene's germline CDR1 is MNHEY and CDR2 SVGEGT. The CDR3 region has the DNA TGTGCCAGCAGTTATCTAGCCTCCCAAGAGACCCAGTACTTC. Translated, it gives CASSYLASQETQYF.

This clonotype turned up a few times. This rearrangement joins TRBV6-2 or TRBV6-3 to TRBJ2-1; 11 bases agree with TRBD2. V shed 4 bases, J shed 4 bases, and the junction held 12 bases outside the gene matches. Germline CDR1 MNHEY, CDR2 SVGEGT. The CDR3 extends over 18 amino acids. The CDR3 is CASSFSGRAGPVYNEQFF. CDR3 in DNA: TGTGCCAGCAGTTTTAGCGGGAGGGCCGGCCCCGTATACAATGAGCAGTTCTTC.

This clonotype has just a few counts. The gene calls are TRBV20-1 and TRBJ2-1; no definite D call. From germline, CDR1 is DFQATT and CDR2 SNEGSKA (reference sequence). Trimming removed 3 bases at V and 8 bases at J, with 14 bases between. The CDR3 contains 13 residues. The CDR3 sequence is CSASLSARDEQFF. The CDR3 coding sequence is TGCAGTGCTAGTTTGTCCGCTAGGGATGAGCAGTTCTTC.

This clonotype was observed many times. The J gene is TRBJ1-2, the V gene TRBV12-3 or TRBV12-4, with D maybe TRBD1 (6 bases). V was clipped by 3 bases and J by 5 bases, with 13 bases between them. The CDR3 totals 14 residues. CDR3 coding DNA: TGTGCCAGCAGTTTTTCAGGACAGCATTATGGCTACACCTTC. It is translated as CASSFSGQHYGYTF.

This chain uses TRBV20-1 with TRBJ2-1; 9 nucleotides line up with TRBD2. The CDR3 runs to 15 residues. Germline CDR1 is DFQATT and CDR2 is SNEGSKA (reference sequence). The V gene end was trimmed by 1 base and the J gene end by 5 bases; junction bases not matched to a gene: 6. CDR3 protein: CSARAASGTHNEQFF. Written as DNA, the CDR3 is TGCAGTGCTAGAGCGGCTAGCGGGACCCACAATGAGCAGTTCTTC.

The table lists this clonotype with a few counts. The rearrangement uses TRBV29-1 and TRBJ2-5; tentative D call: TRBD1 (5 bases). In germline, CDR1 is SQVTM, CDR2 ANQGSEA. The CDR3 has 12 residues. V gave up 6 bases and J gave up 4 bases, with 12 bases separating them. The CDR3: CSVTTVGETQYF. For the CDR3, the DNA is TGCAGCGTCACGACAGTTGGAGAGACCCAGTACTTC. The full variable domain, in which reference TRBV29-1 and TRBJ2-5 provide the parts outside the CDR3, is SAVISQKPSRDICQRGTSLTIQCQVDSQVTMMFWYRQQPGQSLTLIATANQGSEATYESGFVIDKFPISRPNLTFSTLTVSNMSPEDSSIYLCSVTTVGETQYFGPGTRLLVL.

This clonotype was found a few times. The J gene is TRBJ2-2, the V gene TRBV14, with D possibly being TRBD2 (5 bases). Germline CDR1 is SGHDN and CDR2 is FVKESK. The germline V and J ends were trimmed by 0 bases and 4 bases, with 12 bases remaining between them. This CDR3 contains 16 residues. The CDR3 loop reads CASSQERAAPTGELFF. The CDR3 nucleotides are TGTGCCAGCAGCCAAGAGCGAGCGGCACCCACCGGGGAGCTGTTTTTT.

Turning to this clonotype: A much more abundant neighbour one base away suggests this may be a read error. The CDR3 DNA reads TGTGCCAGCAATTGGGGACTAGCGGATACGAGGGAGCAGTACTTC. It specifies CASNWGLADTREQYF. This chain uses TRBV12-3 or TRBV12-4 with TRBJ2-7; 11 bases match TRBD2. With 7 bases clipped from V and 7 bases from J, the junction kept 12 bases outside the gene matches. The CDR3 runs to 15 residues.

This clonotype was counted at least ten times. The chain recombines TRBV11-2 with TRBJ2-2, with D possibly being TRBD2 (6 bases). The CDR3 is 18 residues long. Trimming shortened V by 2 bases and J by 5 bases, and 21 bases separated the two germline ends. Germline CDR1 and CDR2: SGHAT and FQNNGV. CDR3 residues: CASSLYVIGQGGTGELFF. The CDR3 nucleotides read TGTGCCAGCAGCTTATACGTAATCGGGCAGGGAGGAACCGGGGAGCTGTTTTTT. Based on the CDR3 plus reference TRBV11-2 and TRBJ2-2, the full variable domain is EAGVAQSPRYKIIEKRQSVAFWCNPISGHATLYWYQQILGQGPKLLIQFQNNGVVDDSQLPKDRFSAERLKGVDSTLKIQPAKLEDSAVYLCASSLYVIGQGGTGELFFGEGSRLTVL.